This T cell receptor (beta chain) was captured by sequencing in a study of blood T cells in healthy people across ages. The use of a sample-barcoded 5' primer and a J-beta primer mix characterized a second PCR of roughly 6 to 12 cycles. A 12-random-nucleotide template-switch adaptor tagged each cDNA molecule. MiXCR was run by TCRdb on the 5' RACE reads, yielding one entry per CDR3 protein. Among roughly 900,000 distinct CDR3 sequences, less than 35% were seen once, and the ten largest hold 15% to 20%. V lost 3 bases, J lost 6 bases, and 24 bases lay in between. Germline loops: CDR1 KGHSH, CDR2 LQKENI. This CDR3 has 18 amino acids. Study-level results: The long-lived group displayed more naive CD4+ cells, plus higher diversity, than the aged donors did.

The sample holds a few counts of this clonotype. Its target is not known. V usage is TRBV18 and J usage is TRBJ2-1, with a possible D match to TRBD1 (6 bases). The sequence derives from an elderly woman in good health. The specimen sequenced was blood. The CDR3 nucleotides are TGTGCCAGCTCACCTACGAAAGGGGGTTCGAGGGCGAGCAATGAGCAGTTCTTC. This translates into CASSPTKGGSRASNEQFF.